This T cell receptor (beta chain) was identified during a study of blood T cell repertoires in COVID-19. The data were produced by immunoSEQ multiplex PCR, yet TCRdb's version contains in-frame clones alone and is incomplete. The table has 300,000 to 400,000 clones, around 84% seen once; the top ten hold over 2.5%. Sequencing used peripheral blood. This clonotype was sampled from a human donor in a cohort sampled during active COVID-19.

The CDR3 nucleotides are TGTGCCAGCAGCTTGGGACAGGGGGCCTGGTACGAGCAGTACTTC. Encoded protein: CASSLGQGAWYEQYF. The V and J genes are TRBV5-6 and TRBJ2-7, with TRBD1 matching over 10 bases. Per germline, CDR1 SGHDT and CDR2 YYEEEE. With 0 bases clipped from V and 4 bases from J, the junction kept 4 bases outside the gene matches. This CDR3 spans 15 amino acids.